Each of the 9 T cell receptor beta chains below was sequenced from the same sample in a study of T-cell reconstitution after alpha-beta-depleted transplantation in children. Preparation of the TCRbeta library used unique molecular identifiers. A single record per CDR3 protein comes from TCRdb applying MiXCR to the PCR reads. The sample has about 200,000 distinct CDR3 sequences; about 6% are singletons. Material: PBMCs, obtained before TCRalphabeta/CD19-depleted stem cell transplant. All receptors derive from a girl under three years old with combined immunodeficiency, due to receive a stem cell transplant.

This clonotype was observed a few times. In nucleotides, the CDR3 is TGCAGTGCTTTAAGGGGACAGCTCAATCAGCCCCAGCATTTT. The encoded protein is CSALRGQLNQPQHF. The chain uses TRBV20-1 and TRBJ1-5; 7 bases map to TRBD1. CDR3 length: 14 residues. Trimming at V came to 5 bases and at J to 3 bases, leaving 7 bases not matched to a gene. In germline, CDR1 is DFQATT, CDR2 SNEGSKA (reference sequence).

The sample holds many counts of this clonotype. This chain joins TRBV11-3 and TRBJ2-2; 9 bases are a match to TRBD2. The CDR3 consists of 17 residues. Germline V gene sequence: CDR1 SGHNT, CDR2 YENEEA. With V trimmed by 4 bases and J by 8 bases, 14 bases remained unmatched. CDR3 sequence (DNA): TGTGCCAGCAGCTGGCCGACTAGCGGAGACAGGGTTGGGGAGCTGTTTTTT. Its protein product is CASSWPTSGDRVGELFF.

This clonotype has ten or more counts. The rearrangement joins TRBV7-9 to TRBJ2-7; D call uncertain. Germline V lookup: CDR1 SEHNR, CDR2 FQNEAQ (reference sequence). CDR3 length equals 15 residues. The V and J ends lost 0 bases and 2 bases respectively, with 11 bases between them. Here the CDR3 DNA reads TGTGCCAGCAGCTTAGCGGGGTGGGCTGCCTACGAGCAGTACTTC. It codes for CASSLAGWAAYEQYF.

This clonotype was picked up many times. The rearrangement joins TRBV5-1 to TRBJ2-7; 15 positions match TRBD2. The CDR3 loop spans 18 amino acids. Germline-derived CDR1 and CDR2 are SGHRS and YFSETQ. J lost 2 bases, V lost 2 bases, and 8 bases had no gene match. In DNA form, the CDR3 reads TGCGCCAGCAGCTTTACGCCGGGACTAGCGGGAGGTACCTACGAGCAGTACTTC. Amino acids: CASSFTPGLAGGTYEQYF.

This clonotype appeared many times. V and J are TRBV11-2 and TRBJ2-2, with TRBD1 matching over 8 bases. This CDR3 spans 15 amino acids. The ends lost 3 bases at V and 4 bases at J; junction bases unmatched: 4. Germline CDR1 is SGHAT and CDR2 is FQNNGV. The chain's CDR3 is CASSFRGRGTGELFF. For the CDR3, the DNA is TGTGCCAGCAGCTTCAGGGGGCGAGGCACCGGGGAGCTGTTTTTT.

This clonotype was counted many times. The chain links TRBV7-6 to TRBJ1-1, with D maybe TRBD1 (6 bases). V lost 7 bases to trimming and J lost 5 bases, with 14 bases between them. This CDR3 comprises 13 residues. Germline V gives CDR1 SGHVS, CDR2 FNYEAQ. The CDR3 coding sequence is TGTGCCAGCATCAAGGGGGGGGATACTGAAGCTTTCTTT. Its translation: CASIKGGDTEAFF.

CDR3 sequence: CASRPRSYNEQFF. CDR3 DNA sequence: TGTGCCAGCCGGCCACGGTCCTACAATGAGCAGTTCTTC. The chain uses TRBV3-1 and TRBJ2-1; D gene unclear. In germline, CDR1 is LGHDT, CDR2 YNNKEL (reference sequence). V dropped 8 bases and J dropped 1 base, with 9 bases sitting between them. The CDR3 loop spans 13 amino acids.

This clonotype was observed many times. The gene calls are TRBV4-3 and TRBJ1-2; no definite D call. The V end was cut by 0 bases, the J end by 4 bases, with 15 bases between. This CDR3 has 16 amino acids. The germline CDR1 and CDR2 sequences are LGHNA and YSLEER. The CDR3, as DNA: TGCGCCAGCAGCCAAGATACCCGTCTTTCATTCTATGGCTACACCTTC. Translating it yields CASSQDTRLSFYGYTF.

Ten or more counts support this clonotype. The genes are TRBV12-5 and TRBJ1-1; D is possibly TRBD1 (6 bases). This CDR3 comprises 18 residues. The V gene lost 2 bases and the J gene lost 2 bases, with 21 bases spanning the gap. Germline CDR1 is LGHNT and CDR2 is FRNRAP. The DNA for the CDR3 is TGTGCTAGTGGTTTGTCCCTTGGGGGGCTGATCGGAAACACTGAAGCTTTCTTT. Its protein is CASGLSLGGLIGNTEAFF.